This T cell receptor beta chain was obtained from a study of T cells in localized non-small cell lung cancer. Regarding this clone: Its antigen is still unknown.

Clones were read by immunoSEQ multiplex PCR, and TCRdb kept only the in-frame ones, dropping some. Altogether around 20,000 clones are present, approximately 91% being singletons, with the ten largest covering less than 3%. Per the germline V gene, CDR1 is SNHLY and CDR2 is FYNNEI. The CDR3 sequence is 13 residues long. The ends were cut back, 8 bases at V and 4 bases at J, with 12 bases in the middle. Study-wide results and limits: In the blood, greater T cell density corresponded to longer overall survival. Adjacent lung held a median 57 of the top 100 tumor clones. Compared with tumor, uninvolved adjacent lung displayed greater T cell clonality, ranking highest overall. One tumor region alone was sequenced, and heterogeneity therefore remains possible.

The receptor was derived from a woman aged 40-69 years with stage I lung adenocarcinoma. Sequencing used peripheral blood, obtained before any cancer treatment. The V gene is TRBV2, the J gene TRBJ1-5; D is undetermined. The CDR3 protein is CASGLGENQPQHF. The DNA of the CDR3 is TGTGCCAGCGGACTTGGGGAGAATCAGCCCCAGCATTTT.